These 22 T cell receptor beta chains were sequenced from one sample in a study of T cell repertoires in cytomegalovirus infection. TCRdb re-derived calls from the reads in MiXCR, one entry per CDR3 protein. Of roughly 230,000 distinct CDR3 sequences listed, over 15% are singletons. The specimen was CD8+ T cells from PBMCs. The receptor set was obtained from a human donor in good health (CMV status not recorded). Some clones in this sample may be carry-over from other donors' samples.

This clonotype appeared a few times. The J gene is TRBJ2-5, the V gene TRBV20-1; D is unresolved. Germline lookup yields CDR1 DFQATT and CDR2 SNEGSKA (reference sequence). The V and J ends lost 3 bases and 5 bases respectively, with 13 bases between them. This CDR3 has 13 amino acids. The CDR3 protein is CSASLGLGETQYF. In DNA form, the CDR3 reads TGCAGTGCTAGTCTTGGGCTAGGGGAGACCCAGTACTTC.

V is TRBV24-1 and J is TRBJ1-3; D call uncertain. This CDR3 has 12 amino acids. Germline V gene lookup returns CDR1 KGHDR and CDR2 SFDVKD. V was pared by 8 bases and J by 1 base, with 5 bases between. The CDR3 bases are TGTGCCACCAATGGTTCTGGAAACACCATATATTTT. This encodes CATNGSGNTIYF.

CDR3 bases: TGCGCCAGCAGCCGGGAGACAGGGAATGAAAAACTGTTTTTT. Translation: CASSRETGNEKLFF. V usage is TRBV4-1 and J usage is TRBJ1-4; the match to TRBD1 covers 7 bases. V shed 4 bases, J shed 5 bases, and the junction held 4 bases outside the gene matches. The CDR3 consists of 14 residues. Germline-derived CDR1 and CDR2 are MGHRA and YSYEKL.

This clonotype showed up just a few times. A much larger clone differs by one base, so this may be a read error. The V call is TRBV5-6, the J call TRBJ2-7; 9 positions agree with TRBD1. Germline CDR1 reads SGHDT; CDR2 reads YYEEEE. Trimming took 4 bases from V and 3 from J; bases not matched to a gene: 5. There are 14 residues in the CDR3. CDR3 in amino acids: CASSAGTGLYEQYF. The CDR3 coding sequence is TGTGCCAGCAGCGCCGGGACAGGGCTCTACGAGCAGTACTTC.

This chain connects TRBV6-1 to TRBJ2-1; D is undetermined. V dropped 2 bases and J dropped 2 bases, with 10 bases sitting between them. This CDR3 contains 15 residues. Germline values: CDR1 MNHNS, CDR2 SASEGT. CDR3 DNA sequence: TGTGCCAGCAGTGAAATTCAGTTTCCCTACAATGAGCAGTTCTTC. It codes for CASSEIQFPYNEQFF.

This clonotype was observed a few times. This chain links TRBV7-9 with TRBJ2-3; 12 bases agree with TRBD1. The CDR3 has 16 residues. The V and J ends lost 2 bases and 2 bases, in that order; junction bases with no gene match: 2. The germline gives CDR1 SEHNR, CDR2 FQNEAQ (reference sequence). The CDR3 DNA reads TGTGCCAGCAGCTTAAAGGGACAGGGGGCCACAGATACGCAGTATTTT. It translates to CASSLKGQGATDTQYF.

This clonotype has ten or more counts. This chain connects TRBV9 to TRBJ2-4, with a tentative D call TRBD1 (5 bases). Germline V gene sequence: CDR1 SGDLS, CDR2 YYNGEE. The CDR3 spans 17 residues. Trimming took off 2 bases at V and 8 bases at J, with 23 bases between the two ends. Written as DNA, the CDR3 is TGTGCCAGCAGCGTTAAAGATACAGGCGAATCTTGGGACATTCAGTACTTC. This codes for CASSVKDTGESWDIQYF.

The rearrangement links TRBV11-2 to TRBJ2-7; a weak D match, TRBD2 (7 bases). The CDR3 covers 14 residues. Germline CDR1 is SGHAT and CDR2 is FQNNGV. The ends were cut back, 3 bases at V and 3 bases at J, with 12 bases in the middle. CDR3 DNA: TGTGCCAGCAGCTTTGGCGGGGGCAGCTACGAGCAGTACTTC. Protein sequence: CASSFGGGSYEQYF.

In this sample, this clonotype turned up many times. The V and J genes are TRBV7-9 and TRBJ1-2; TRBD1 matches at 7 bases. V gave up 2 bases and J gave up 7 bases; unmatched junction bases: 13. The CDR3 consists of 16 residues. Germline V gene lookup returns CDR1 SEHNR and CDR2 FQNEAQ (reference sequence). As DNA, the CDR3 is TGTGCCAGCAGCTTATCCCCATTTGACAGGGTGCGTGGCTACACCTTC. This codes for CASSLSPFDRVRGYTF.

This clonotype occurred a few times. This chain links TRBV7-3 with TRBJ2-3; 8 bases align to TRBD2. Germline CDR1 SGHTA, CDR2 FQGTGA. The CDR3 loop spans 15 amino acids. V lost 5 bases, J lost 0 bases, and 4 bases stayed unmatched. The CDR3 DNA follows: TGTGCCAGCAGCCCGGGAGGGGGGAGCACAGATACGCAGTATTTT. It encodes CASSPGGGSTDTQYF.

This clonotype was observed a few times. The chain recombines TRBV29-1 with TRBJ2-2, with D possibly called TRBD1 or TRBD2 (5 bases each). V lost 4 bases and J lost 4, with 10 bases in between. The CDR3 totals 13 residues. The germline gives CDR1 SQVTM, CDR2 ANQGSEA. For the CDR3, the DNA is TGCAGCGTTGGGCAGGGAGTCACCGGGGAGCTGTTTTTT. Its translation: CSVGQGVTGELFF.

The genes are TRBV15 and TRBJ2-7; tentative D call: TRBD1 (6 bases). The CDR3 is 16 residues long. In germline, CDR1 is LNHNV, CDR2 YYDKDF (reference sequence). Trimming shortened V by 0 bases and J by 3 bases, and 15 bases separated the two germline ends. The DNA for the CDR3 is TGTGCCACCAGCAGAGATCGAGGGACACTAAACTACGAGCAGTACTTC. Protein sequence: CATSRDRGTLNYEQYF. The whole variable domain, remainder taken from reference TRBV15 and TRBJ2-7, is DAMVIQNPRYQVTQFGKPVTLSCSQTLNHNVMYWYQQKSSQAPKLLFHYYDKDFNNEADTPDNFQSRRPNTSFCFLDIRSPGLGDTAMYLCATSRDRGTLNYEQYFGPGTRLTVT.

This clonotype was picked up many times. The chain has TRBV7-3 and TRBJ1-2, with D perhaps matching TRBD1 (5 bases). The ends were cut back, 5 bases at V and 1 base at J, with 11 bases in the middle. This CDR3 spans 14 amino acids. The V gene's germline CDR1 is SGHTA and CDR2 FQGTGA. The CDR3 region is CASSLGDGNYGYTF. The CDR3 DNA is TGTGCCAGCAGCCTGGGGGACGGTAACTATGGCTACACCTTC.

The rearrangement joins TRBV28 to TRBJ1-5; D unclear. This CDR3 is built from 13 residues. Germline CDR1 is MDHEN and CDR2 is SYDVKM. The V and J ends lost 2 bases and 7 bases respectively, with 9 bases between them. The CDR3 loop reads CASSLGLRQPQHF. The CDR3 DNA is TGTGCCAGCAGTTTAGGGTTGAGACAGCCCCAGCATTTT.

The genes are TRBV7-6 and TRBJ2-1, with TRBD1 matching over 8 bases. After removal of 5 bases from V and 9 bases from J, the junction contained 9 bases not matched to a gene. Germline assignment: CDR1 SGHVS and CDR2 FNYEAQ. The CDR3 has 14 amino acids. This CDR3 is CASSPMGRGLEQFF. Here the CDR3 DNA reads TGTGCCAGCAGCCCAATGGGCAGGGGGCTTGAGCAGTTCTTC.

The J gene is TRBJ2-1, the V gene TRBV20-1; D possibly corresponds to TRBD2 (5 bases). Germline V gene sequence: CDR1 DFQATT, CDR2 SNEGSKA (reference sequence). V was shortened by 6 bases and J by 6 bases, with 21 bases between the two germline ends. The CDR3 has 15 residues. CDR3 nucleotides: TGCAGTGCCCAACCCGGGGAAACACCGGGCAATGAGCAGTTCTTC. This sequence encodes CSAQPGETPGNEQFF.

The chain couples TRBV4-3 to TRBJ1-2; 8 positions agree with TRBD1. The CDR3 is 15 amino acids. V gave up 3 bases and J gave up 4 bases; unmatched junction bases: 7. CDR1 is LGHNA and CDR2 is YSLEER in the germline V gene. The CDR3 sequence is CASSQDPGQAYGYTF. In DNA, the CDR3 is TGCGCCAGCAGCCAGGACCCGGGACAGGCCTATGGCTACACCTTC.

A remark on this clonotype: Sequence at one end of the junction differs from germline and may be a read error. The chain carries TRBV7-6 and TRBJ2-1; unclear D gene. Germline V gives CDR1 SGHVS, CDR2 FNYEAQ. The CDR3 has 11 residues. The CDR3 is CASSQENEQSF. DNA for the CDR3: TGTGCCAGCAGCCAAGAAAACGAGCAGTCCTTC.

This rearrangement joins TRBV19 to TRBJ2-2; D possibly corresponds to TRBD2 (6 bases). Germline CDR1 and CDR2: LNHDA and SQIVND (reference sequence). The CDR3 is 15 amino acids. V gave up 7 bases and J gave up 7 bases, with 19 bases separating them. In nucleotides, the CDR3 is TGTGCCAGTAAGACCCTTAGCGGACGGCACGGGGAGCTGTTTTTT. Translated: CASKTLSGRHGELFF.

The V and J genes are TRBV4-3 and TRBJ1-1; TRBD1 is a possible D gene (5 bases). Trimming cost V 0 bases and J 0 bases, with 11 bases left between them. Germline V gives CDR1 LGHNA, CDR2 YSLEER. The CDR3 extends over 16 amino acids. The CDR3 nucleotides read TGCGCCAGCAGCCAAGACGGACGAGGGGTGAACACTGAAGCTTTCTTT. This codes for CASSQDGRGVNTEAFF.

In regard to this clonotype: A much larger clonotype is one base distant, so this may be a read error. The V call is TRBV29-1, the J call TRBJ2-7; either TRBD1 or TRBD2 may fit D (5 bases each). CDR1 SQVTM and CDR2 ANQGSEA come from the germline V gene. CDR3 size: 12 residues. V was trimmed by 3 bases and J by 6 bases, leaving 12 bases between them. The CDR3 DNA reads TGCAGCGTTGATTCAGGGACCTGCGAGCAGTACTTC. Its protein product is CSVDSGTCEQYF.

There are many counts of this clonotype. The chain employs TRBV7-2 and TRBJ2-6; D call uncertain. CDR3 length equals 15 residues. The V and J ends lost 1 base and 0 bases respectively, with 4 bases between them. The germline V gene encodes CDR1 SGHTA and CDR2 FQGNSA. The CDR3 spells CASSLDSSGANVLTF. The CDR3 DNA reads as TGTGCCAGCAGCTTAGACAGCTCTGGGGCCAACGTCCTGACTTTC.